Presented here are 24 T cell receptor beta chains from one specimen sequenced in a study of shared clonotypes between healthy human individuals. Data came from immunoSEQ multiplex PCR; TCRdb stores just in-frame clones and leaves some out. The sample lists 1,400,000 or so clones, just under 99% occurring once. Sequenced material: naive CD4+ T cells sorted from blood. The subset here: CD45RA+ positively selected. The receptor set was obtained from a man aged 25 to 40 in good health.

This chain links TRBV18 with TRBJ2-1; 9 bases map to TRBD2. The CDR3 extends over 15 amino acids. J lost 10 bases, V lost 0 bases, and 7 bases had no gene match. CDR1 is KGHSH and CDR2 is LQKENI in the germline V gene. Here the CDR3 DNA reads TGTGCCAGCTCACCACCGCTCCTAGCGGGAATGGAGCAGTTCTTC. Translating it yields CASSPPLLAGMEQFF.

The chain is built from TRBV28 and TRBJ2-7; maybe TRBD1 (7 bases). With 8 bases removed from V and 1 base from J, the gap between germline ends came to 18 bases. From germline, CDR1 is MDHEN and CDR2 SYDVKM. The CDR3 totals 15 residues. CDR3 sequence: CASPPSTGRSYEQYF. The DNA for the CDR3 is TGTGCCAGCCCCCCTTCGACAGGGAGGTCCTACGAGCAGTACTTC.

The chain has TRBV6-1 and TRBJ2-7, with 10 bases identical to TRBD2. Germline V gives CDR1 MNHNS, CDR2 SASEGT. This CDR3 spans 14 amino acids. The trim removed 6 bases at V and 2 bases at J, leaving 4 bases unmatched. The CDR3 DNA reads TGTGCCAGCAGCCCTAGCGGGAGCGCCTACGAGCAGTACTTC. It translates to CASSPSGSAYEQYF.

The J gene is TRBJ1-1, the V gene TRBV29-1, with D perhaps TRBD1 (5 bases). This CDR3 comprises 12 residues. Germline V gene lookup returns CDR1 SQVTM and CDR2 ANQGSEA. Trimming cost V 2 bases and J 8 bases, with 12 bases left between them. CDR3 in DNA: TGCAGCGTTGAACCAACGACAGCCGAAGCTTTCTTT. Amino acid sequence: CSVEPTTAEAFF. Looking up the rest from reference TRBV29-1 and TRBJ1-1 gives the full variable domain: SAVISQKPSRDICQRGTSLTIQCQVDSQVTMMFWYRQQPGQSLTLIATANQGSEATYESGFVIDKFPISRPNLTFSTLTVSNMSPEDSSIYLCSVEPTTAEAFFGQGTRLTVV.

CDR3 sequence (DNA): TGTGCCATCAGTGAGTCTGGGGGGGCGCGTCCAGATACGCAGTATTTT. This sequence encodes CAISESGGARPDTQYF. The chain uses TRBV10-3 and TRBJ2-3, with TRBD2 as a possible D gene (7 bases). The CDR3 is 16 residues long. Trimming removed 0 bases from V and 4 bases from J, with 14 bases in between. The germline gives CDR1 ENHRY, CDR2 SYGVKD.

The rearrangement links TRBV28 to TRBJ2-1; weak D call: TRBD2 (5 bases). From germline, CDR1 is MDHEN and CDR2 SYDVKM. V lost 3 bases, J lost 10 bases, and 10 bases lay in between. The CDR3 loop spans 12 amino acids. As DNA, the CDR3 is TGTGCCAGCAGTTTTGAGCGGTTCGAGCAGTTCTTC. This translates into CASSFERFEQFF.

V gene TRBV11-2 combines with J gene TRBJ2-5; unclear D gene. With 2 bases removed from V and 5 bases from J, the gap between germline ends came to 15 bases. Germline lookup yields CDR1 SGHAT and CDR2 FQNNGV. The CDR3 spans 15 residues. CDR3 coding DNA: TGTGCCAGCAGCTTAACCTTTGATCAATGGGAGACCCAGTACTTC. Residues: CASSLTFDQWETQYF.

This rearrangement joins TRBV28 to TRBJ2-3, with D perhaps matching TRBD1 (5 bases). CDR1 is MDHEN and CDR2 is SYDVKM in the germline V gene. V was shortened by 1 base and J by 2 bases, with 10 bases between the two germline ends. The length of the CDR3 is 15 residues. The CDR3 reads CASSLFSDNTDTQYF. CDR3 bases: TGTGCCAGCAGTTTATTTTCGGACAACACAGATACGCAGTATTTT.

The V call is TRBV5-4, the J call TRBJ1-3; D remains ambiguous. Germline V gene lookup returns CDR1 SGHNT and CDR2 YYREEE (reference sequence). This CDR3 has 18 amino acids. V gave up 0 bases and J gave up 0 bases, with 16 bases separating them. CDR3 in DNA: TGTGCCAGCAGCTTGGTTGGAGGCCCCATTATCTCTGGAAACACCATATATTTT. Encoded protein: CASSLVGGPIISGNTIYF.

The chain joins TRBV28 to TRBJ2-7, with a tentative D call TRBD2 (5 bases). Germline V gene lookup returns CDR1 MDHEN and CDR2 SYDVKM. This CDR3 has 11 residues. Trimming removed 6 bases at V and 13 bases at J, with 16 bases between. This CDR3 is CASRTPGRVYF. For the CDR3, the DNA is TGTGCCAGCAGGACCCCCGGGCGGGTTTACTTC. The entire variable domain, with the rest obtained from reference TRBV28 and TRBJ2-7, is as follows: DVKVTQSSRYLVKRTGEKVFLECVQDMDHENMFWYRQDPGLGLRLIYFSYDVKMKEKGDIPEGYSVSREKKERFSLILESASTNQTSMYLCASRTPGRVYFGPGTRLTVT.

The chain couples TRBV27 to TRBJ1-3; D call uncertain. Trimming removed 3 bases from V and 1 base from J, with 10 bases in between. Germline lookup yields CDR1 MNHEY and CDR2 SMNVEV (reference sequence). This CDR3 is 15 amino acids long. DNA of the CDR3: TGTGCCAGCAGTTTGAGGAGGGCTTCTGGAAACACCATATATTTT. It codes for CASSLRRASGNTIYF.

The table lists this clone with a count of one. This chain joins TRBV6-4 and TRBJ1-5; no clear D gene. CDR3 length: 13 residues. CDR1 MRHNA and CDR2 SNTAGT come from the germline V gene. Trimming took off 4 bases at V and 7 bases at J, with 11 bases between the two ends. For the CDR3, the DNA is TGTGCCAGCAGTGTCCTAGAGGGACAGCCCCAGCATTTT. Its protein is CASSVLEGQPQHF.

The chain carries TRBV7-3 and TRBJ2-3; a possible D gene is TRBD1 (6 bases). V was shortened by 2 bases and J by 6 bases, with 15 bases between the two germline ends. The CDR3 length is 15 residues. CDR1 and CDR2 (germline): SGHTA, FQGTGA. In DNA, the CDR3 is TGTGCCAGCAGCTTACAGGGGACGGAGTCGGATACGCAGTATTTT. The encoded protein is CASSLQGTESDTQYF.

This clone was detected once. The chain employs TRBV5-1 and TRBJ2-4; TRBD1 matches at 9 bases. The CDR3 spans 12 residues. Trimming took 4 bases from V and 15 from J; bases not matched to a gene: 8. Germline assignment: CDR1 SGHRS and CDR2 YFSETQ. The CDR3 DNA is TGCGCCAGCAGCCCGGGACAGGGTGATCGGTACTTC. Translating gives CASSPGQGDRYF. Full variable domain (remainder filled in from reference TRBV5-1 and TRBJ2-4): KAGVTQTPRYLIKTRGQQVTLSCSPISGHRSVSWYQQTPGQGLQFLFEYFSETQRNKGNFPGRFSGRQFSNSRSEMNVSTLELGDSALYLCASSPGQGDRYFGAGTRLSVL.

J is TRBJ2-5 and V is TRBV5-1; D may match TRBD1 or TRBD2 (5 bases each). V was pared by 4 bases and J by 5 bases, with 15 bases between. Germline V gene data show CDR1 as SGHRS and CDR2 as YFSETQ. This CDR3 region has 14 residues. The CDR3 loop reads CASSGTNLQETQYF. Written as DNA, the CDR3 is TGCGCCAGCAGCGGGACCAACTTGCAGGAGACCCAGTACTTC.

In nucleotides, the CDR3 is TGTGCCAGCAGCAGTGGGGTTTACGAAAAACTGTTTTTT. The encoded protein is CASSSGVYEKLFF. V gene TRBV7-9 combines with J gene TRBJ1-4; D not certain. Germline CDR1 SEHNR, CDR2 FQNEAQ (reference sequence). The CDR3 consists of 13 residues. V was trimmed by 5 bases and J by 8 bases, leaving 12 bases between them.

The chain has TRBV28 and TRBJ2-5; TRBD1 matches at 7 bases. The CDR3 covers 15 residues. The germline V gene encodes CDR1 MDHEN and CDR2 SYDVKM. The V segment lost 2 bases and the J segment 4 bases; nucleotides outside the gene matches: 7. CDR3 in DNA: TGTGCCAGCAGTTTAGGGACAGTTCCAGGAGAGACCCAGTACTTC. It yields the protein CASSLGTVPGETQYF.

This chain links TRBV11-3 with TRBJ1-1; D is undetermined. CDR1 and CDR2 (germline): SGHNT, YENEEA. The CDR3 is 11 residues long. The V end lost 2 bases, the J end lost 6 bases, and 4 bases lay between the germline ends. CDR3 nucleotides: TGTGCCAGCAGCTTAATGGCTGAAGCTTTCTTT. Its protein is CASSLMAEAFF.

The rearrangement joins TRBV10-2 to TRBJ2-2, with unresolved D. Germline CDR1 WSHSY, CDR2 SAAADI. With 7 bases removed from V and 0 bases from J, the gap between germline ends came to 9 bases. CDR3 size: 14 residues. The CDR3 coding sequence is TGCGCCAGCATAGGGCTAACGAACACCGGGGAGCTGTTTTTT. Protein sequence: CASIGLTNTGELFF.

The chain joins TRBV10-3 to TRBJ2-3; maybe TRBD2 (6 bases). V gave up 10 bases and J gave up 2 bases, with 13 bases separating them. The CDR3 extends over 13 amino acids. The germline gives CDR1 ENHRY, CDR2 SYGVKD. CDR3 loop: CATYSGLTDTQYF. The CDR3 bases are TGTGCCACCTATAGCGGACTCACAGATACGCAGTATTTT.

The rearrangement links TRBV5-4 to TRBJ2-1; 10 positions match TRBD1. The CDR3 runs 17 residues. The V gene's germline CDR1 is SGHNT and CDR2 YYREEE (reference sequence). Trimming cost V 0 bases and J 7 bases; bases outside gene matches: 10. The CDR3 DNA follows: TGTGCCAGCAGCTTGGGACCCGGGACAGGGGTAGGGAATGAGCAGTTCTTC. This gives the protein CASSLGPGTGVGNEQFF.

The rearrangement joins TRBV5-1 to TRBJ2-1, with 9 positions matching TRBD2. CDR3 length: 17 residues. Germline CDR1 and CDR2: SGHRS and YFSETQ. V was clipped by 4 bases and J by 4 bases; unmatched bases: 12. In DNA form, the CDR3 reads TGCGCCAGCAGCCAACCGAATAGCGGGAGTGAGTACAATGAGCAGTTCTTC. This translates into CASSQPNSGSEYNEQFF.

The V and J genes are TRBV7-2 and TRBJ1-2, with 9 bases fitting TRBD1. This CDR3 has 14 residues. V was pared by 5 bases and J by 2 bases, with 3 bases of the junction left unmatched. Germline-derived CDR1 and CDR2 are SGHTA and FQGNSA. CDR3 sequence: CASSIDRGNYGYTF. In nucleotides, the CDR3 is TGTGCCAGCAGCATCGACAGGGGGAACTATGGCTACACCTTC.

The CDR3 is CASSERRDRVHEQYF. In DNA form, the CDR3 reads TGTGCCAGCAGCGAACGCCGGGACAGGGTCCACGAGCAGTACTTC. The chain joins TRBV7-8 to TRBJ2-7; TRBD1 matches 9 bases. This CDR3 is 15 amino acids long. In germline, CDR1 is SGHVS, CDR2 FQNEAQ. The V gene end was trimmed by 5 bases and the J gene end by 5 bases; junction bases not matched to a gene: 10.